Sequencing of this T cell receptor beta chain was carried out in a study of T cell responses to AZD1222 COVID-19 vaccine. Study findings and constraints: Seropositive AZD1222 recipients at baseline numbered only five or six.

The junction had 12 bases not matched to a gene; V was cut back by 5 bases and J by 3 bases. CDR3 size: 16 residues. CDR1 is SGHTA, CDR2 FQGNSA, per germline. Produced via immunoSEQ multiplex PCR; TCRdb's table is partial and in-frame only. This table holds about 140,000 clones, just under 95% found once. Details on this clone: The target antigen is unknown.

Sample: peripheral blood, taken on day 0 of AZD1222 vaccination. The receptor was derived from an adult in good health. The chain links TRBV7-2 to TRBJ2-5, with 7 positions matching TRBD2. The DNA for the CDR3 is TGTGCCAGCAGCCCCGGGGGAGGGCTAGCCGAAGAGACCCAGTACTTC. This gives the protein CASSPGGGLAEETQYF.